The rows below give T cell receptor beta chains drawn from one sample of a study of blood T cell repertoires in COVID-19. This table comes from immunoSEQ multiplex PCR, and its TCRdb copy is limited to in-frame clones, with some not included. The sample lists 230,000 or so clones, about 80% occurring once. The specimen was PBMCs or T cells enriched from blood (not recorded which). Every receptor here comes from a man over 45 who had recovered from COVID-19. CDR3s include the opening cysteine and the closing phenylalanine or tryptophan. The D gene is left open where the match is weak. Size values are once, few and many counts, or a class for expanded clones, and some rows have none.

V gene,D gene,clone size,J gene,CDR3 protein,CDR3 DNA
TRBV18,-,-,TRBJ2-6,CASSPPSAGANVLTF,TGTGCCAGCTCACCACCGAGTGCTGGGGCCAACGTCCTGACTTTC
TRBV3-1/TRBV3-2,TRBD1,-,TRBJ2-7,CASSPQTGGGPYEQYF,TGTGCCAGCAGCCCTCAGACAGGGGGGGGGCCCTACGAGCAGTACTTC
TRBV13,TRBD1,-,TRBJ1-2,CASSRRTGGLFGYTF,TGTGCCAGCAGCAGAAGGACAGGCGGGCTCTTTGGCTACACCTTC
TRBV4-3,TRBD1,few,TRBJ2-2,CASSIRPPQQGASGELFF,TGCGCCAGCTCAATCAGGCCCCCCCAACAGGGGGCTTCGGGGGAGCTGTTTTTT
TRBV7-2,-,-,TRBJ1-5,CASSLGQGGSNQPQHF,TGTGCCAGCAGCTTGGGGCAGGGAGGGAGCAATCAGCCCCAGCATTTT
TRBV2,TRBD1,few,TRBJ1-2,CASSSGRGPRGQGYTF,TGTGCCAGCAGCTCCGGAAGGGGGCCAAGGGGGCAAGGCTACACCTTC
TRBV18,-,-,TRBJ1-5,CASSPTYGGAVNQPQHF,TGTGCCAGCTCACCTACCTATGGGGGGGCGGTCAATCAGCCCCAGCATTTT
TRBV5-1,-,-,TRBJ1-4,CASSHSGGFGEKLFF,TGCGCCAGCAGCCACAGCGGGGGGTTCGGCGAAAAACTGTTTTTT
TRBV28,-,once,TRBJ2-7,CASSLWGEWDGNEQYF,TGTGCCAGCAGTTTGTGGGGGGAGTGGGACGGAAACGAGCAGTACTTC
TRBV7-2,-,-,TRBJ2-7,CASSLGLVSYEQYF,TGTGCCAGCAGCTTAGGCCTAGTGTCCTACGAGCAGTACTTC
TRBV7-2,-,-,TRBJ2-6,CASSFNQGSGANVLTF,TGTGCCAGCAGCTTCAACCAGGGTTCTGGGGCCAACGTCCTGACTTTC
TRBV27,-,few,TRBJ1-3,CASSQQGSSGNTIYF,TGTGCCAGCAGCCAACAGGGAAGCTCCGGAAACACCATATATTTT
TRBV7-9,TRBD2,-,TRBJ2-5,CASSSGLAGAQETQYF,TGTGCCAGCAGCTCGGGACTAGCGGGGGCACAAGAGACCCAGTACTTC